This T cell receptor beta chain originates from a study of shared clonotypes between healthy human individuals. Study in general: CD8 memory received one plate per donor, CD8 naive two, CD4 memory three and CD4 naive three.

This clone was detected only a few times. Antigen: not known. Clones were sequenced by immunoSEQ multiplex PCR, and TCRdb holds only the in-frame ones, with some missing. The repertoire includes more than 900,000 clones, approximately 80% of them detected once, and 0.5% to 0.65% sits in the top ten. Trimming pared 1 base from V and 8 bases from J, leaving 12 bases between. Germline lookup yields CDR1 MGHRA and CDR2 YSYEKL. This CDR3 comprises 14 residues. Findings and limits, study-wide: Among four donors, approximately 5.4% of naive CD4 clonotypes were found in common. Naive subsets usually exceeded memory subsets in estimated richness.

The origin of this receptor is a man aged 18 to 29 in good health. Some clones in this sample may be carry-over from other donors' samples. The V call is TRBV4-1, the J call TRBJ1-5; D remains ambiguous. Specimen: memory CD4+ T cells from PBMCs. The subset is: CD45RA-negative fraction. CDR3 bases: TGCGCCAGCAGCCAAGCAATTTGGGTGAAGCCCCAGCATTTT. Protein: CASSQAIWVKPQHF.